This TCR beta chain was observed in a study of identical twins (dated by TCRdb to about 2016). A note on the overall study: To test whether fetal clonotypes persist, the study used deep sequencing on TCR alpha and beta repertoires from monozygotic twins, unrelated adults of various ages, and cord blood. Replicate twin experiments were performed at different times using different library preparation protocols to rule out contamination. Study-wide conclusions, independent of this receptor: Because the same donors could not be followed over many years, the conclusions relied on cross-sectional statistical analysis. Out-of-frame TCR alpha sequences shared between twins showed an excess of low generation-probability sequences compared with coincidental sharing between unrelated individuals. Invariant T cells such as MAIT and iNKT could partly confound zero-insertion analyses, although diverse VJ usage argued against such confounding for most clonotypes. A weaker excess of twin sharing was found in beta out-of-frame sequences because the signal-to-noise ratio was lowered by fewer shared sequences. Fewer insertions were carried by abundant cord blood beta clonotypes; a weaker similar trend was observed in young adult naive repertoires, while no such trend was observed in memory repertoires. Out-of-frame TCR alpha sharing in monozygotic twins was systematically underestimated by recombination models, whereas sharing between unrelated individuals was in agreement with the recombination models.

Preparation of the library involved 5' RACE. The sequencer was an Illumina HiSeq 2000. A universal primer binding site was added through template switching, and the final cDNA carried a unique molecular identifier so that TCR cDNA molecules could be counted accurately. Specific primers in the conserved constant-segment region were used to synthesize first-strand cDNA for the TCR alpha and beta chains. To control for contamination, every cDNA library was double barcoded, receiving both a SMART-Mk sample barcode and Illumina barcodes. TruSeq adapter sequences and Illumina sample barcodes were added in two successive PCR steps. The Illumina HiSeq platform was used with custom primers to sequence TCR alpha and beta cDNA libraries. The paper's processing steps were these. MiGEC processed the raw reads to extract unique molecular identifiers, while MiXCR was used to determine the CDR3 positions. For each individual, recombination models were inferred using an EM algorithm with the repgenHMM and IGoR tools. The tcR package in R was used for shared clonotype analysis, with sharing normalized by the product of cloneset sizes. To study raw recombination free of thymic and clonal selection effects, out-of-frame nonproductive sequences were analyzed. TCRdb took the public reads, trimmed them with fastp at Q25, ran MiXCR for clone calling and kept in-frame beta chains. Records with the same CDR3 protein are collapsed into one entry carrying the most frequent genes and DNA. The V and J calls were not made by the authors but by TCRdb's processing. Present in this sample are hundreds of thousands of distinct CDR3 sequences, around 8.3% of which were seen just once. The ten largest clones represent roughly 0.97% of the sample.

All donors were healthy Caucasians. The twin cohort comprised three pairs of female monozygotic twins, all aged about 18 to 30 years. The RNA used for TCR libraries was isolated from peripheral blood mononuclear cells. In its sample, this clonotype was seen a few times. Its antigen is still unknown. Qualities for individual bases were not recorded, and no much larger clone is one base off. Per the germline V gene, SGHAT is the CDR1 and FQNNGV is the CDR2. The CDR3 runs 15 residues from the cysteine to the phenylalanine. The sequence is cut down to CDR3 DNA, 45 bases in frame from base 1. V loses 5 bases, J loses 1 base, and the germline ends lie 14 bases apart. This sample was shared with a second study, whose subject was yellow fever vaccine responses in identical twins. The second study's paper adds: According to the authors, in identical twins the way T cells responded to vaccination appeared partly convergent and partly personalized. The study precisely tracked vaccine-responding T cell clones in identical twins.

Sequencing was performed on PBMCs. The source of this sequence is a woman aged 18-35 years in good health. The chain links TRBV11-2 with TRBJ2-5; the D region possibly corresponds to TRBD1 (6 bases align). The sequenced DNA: TGTGCCAGCAGCGGGACGGGACACCTCCAAGAGACCCAGTACTTC. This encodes CASSGTGHLQETQYF.